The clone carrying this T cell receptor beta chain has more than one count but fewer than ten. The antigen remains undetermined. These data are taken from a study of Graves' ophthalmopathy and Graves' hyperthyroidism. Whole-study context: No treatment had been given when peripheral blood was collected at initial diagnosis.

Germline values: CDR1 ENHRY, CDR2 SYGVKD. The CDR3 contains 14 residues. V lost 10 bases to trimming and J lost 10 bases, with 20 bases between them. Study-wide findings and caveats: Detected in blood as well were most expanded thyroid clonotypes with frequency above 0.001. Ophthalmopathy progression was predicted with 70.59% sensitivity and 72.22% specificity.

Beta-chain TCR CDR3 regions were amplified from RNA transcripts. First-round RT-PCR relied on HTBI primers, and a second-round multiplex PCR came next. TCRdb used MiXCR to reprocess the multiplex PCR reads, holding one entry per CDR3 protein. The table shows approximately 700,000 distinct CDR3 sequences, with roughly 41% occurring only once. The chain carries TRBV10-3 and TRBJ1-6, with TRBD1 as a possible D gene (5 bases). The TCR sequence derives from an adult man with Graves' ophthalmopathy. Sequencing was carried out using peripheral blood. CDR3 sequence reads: CASRMGEAPSPLHF. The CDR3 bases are TGTGCCAGCAGAATGGGGGAGGCTCCCTCACCCCTCCACTTT.